This TCR beta chain was captured in a study of cytotoxic CD8 clonotypes in ibrutinib-treated CLL. The overall study: Productive templates averaged approximately 260,000 per sample, and productive rearrangements about 89,000.

Overall study findings and caveats: Baseline values of clonality outstripped age-matched healthy donors and followed circulating CD8+ T-cell counts. Clonality grew at ibrutinib response; at progression, it decreased back toward baseline.

For this clone: Its specificity is not known.

Profiling relied on immunoSEQ multiplex PCR, and the TCRdb table lists in-frame clones only, not all of them. The repertoire holds around 330,000 clones, with roughly two thirds as singletons. The specimen comprised PBMCs, sampled after 36 months of ibrutinib treatment. The clonotype originates from a human donor with chronic lymphocytic leukemia.

Written as DNA, the CDR3 is TGTGCCATCAGGGGTAGCGGGGGGCCGAGGCCAGATACGCAGTATTTT. Translated, it gives CAIRGSGGPRPDTQYF. This chain connects TRBV10-3 to TRBJ2-3; TRBD2 matches at 10 bases. The CDR3 runs to 16 residues. V trimming: 6 bases; J trimming: 4 bases; junction bases outside the gene matches: 10. Germline V CDR1 and CDR2: ENHRY, SYGVKD.